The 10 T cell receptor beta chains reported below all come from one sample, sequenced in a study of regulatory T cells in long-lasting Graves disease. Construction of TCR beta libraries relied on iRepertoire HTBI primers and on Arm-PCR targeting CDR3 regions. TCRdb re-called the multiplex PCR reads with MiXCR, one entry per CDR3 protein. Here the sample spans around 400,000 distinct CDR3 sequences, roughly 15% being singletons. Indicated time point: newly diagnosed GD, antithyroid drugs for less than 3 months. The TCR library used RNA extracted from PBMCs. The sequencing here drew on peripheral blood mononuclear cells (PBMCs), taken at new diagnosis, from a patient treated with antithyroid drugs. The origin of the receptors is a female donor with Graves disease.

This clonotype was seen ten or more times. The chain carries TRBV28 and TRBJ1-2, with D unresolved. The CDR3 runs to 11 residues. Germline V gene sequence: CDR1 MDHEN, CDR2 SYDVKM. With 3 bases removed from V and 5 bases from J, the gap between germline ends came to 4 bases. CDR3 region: CASSFQYGYTF. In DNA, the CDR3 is TGTGCCAGCAGTTTCCAGTATGGCTACACCTTC.

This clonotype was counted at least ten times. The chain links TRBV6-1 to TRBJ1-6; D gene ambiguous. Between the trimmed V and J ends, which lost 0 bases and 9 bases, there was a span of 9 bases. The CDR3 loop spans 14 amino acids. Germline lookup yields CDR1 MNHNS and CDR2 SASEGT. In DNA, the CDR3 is TGTGCCAGCAGTGAAGCGGCGGGTGGTTCACCCCTCCACTTT. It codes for CASSEAAGGSPLHF.

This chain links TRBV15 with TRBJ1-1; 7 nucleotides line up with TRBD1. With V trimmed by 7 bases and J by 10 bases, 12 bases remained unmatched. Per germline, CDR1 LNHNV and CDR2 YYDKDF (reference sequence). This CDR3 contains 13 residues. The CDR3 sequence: CATTQGTTRRAFF. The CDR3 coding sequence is TGTGCCACCACACAGGGGACAACACGAAGAGCTTTCTTT.

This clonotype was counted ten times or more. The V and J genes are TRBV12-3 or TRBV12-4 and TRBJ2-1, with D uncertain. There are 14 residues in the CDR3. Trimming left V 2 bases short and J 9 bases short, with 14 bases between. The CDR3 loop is CASSLRSPAVEQFF. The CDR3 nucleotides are TGTGCCAGCAGTTTAAGATCCCCTGCGGTTGAGCAGTTCTTC.

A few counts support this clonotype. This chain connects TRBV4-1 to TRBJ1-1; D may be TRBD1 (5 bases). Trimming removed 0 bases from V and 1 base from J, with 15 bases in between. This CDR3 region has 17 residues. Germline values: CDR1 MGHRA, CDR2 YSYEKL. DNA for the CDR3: TGCGCCAGCAGCCAAGATCGACTGGGGCAGGGGAACACTGAAGCTTTCTTT. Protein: CASSQDRLGQGNTEAFF.

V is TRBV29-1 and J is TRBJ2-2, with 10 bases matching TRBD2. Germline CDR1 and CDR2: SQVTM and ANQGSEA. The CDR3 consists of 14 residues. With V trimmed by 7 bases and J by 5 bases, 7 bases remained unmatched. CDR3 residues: CSARTSGSTGELFF. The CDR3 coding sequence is TGCAGCGCAAGGACTAGCGGATCAACCGGGGAGCTGTTTTTT.

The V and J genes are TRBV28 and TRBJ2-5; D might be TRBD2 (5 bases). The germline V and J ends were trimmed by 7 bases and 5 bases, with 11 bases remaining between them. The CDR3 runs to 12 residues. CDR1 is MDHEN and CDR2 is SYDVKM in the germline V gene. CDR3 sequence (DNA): TGTGCCAGCACCCCTTCGGGGGAGACCCAGTACTTC. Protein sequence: CASTPSGETQYF.

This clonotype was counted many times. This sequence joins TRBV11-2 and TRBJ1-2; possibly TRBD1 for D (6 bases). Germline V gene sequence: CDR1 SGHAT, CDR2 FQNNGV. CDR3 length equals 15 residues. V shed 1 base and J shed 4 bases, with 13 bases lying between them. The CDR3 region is CASSLGPGAAYGYTF. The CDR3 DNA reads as TGTGCCAGCAGCTTAGGGCCGGGGGCGGCCTATGGCTACACCTTC.

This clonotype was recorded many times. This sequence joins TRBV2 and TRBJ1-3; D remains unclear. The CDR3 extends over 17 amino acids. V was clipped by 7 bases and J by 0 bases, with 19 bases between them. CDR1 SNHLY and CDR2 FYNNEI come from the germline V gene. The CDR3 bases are TGTGCCAGCACTGCATCGCGGGTCTCCAACTCTGGAAACACCATATATTTT. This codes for CASTASRVSNSGNTIYF.

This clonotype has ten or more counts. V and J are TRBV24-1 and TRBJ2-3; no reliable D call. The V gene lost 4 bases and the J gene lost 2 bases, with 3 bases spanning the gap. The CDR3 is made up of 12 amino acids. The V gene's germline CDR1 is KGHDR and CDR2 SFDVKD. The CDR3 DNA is TGTGCCACCAGTGACAACACAGATACGCAGTATTTT. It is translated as CATSDNTDTQYF.